This is a list of T cell receptor beta chains from one sample in a study of cytomegalovirus exposure and HLA in healthy donors. Produced via immunoSEQ multiplex PCR; TCRdb's table is partial and in-frame only. The sample yields about 130,000 clones, roughly 79% seen once. Specimen: PBMCs. These receptors came from a woman in her thirties or forties in good health and CMV-seronegative. Each CDR3 is given with its conserved first and last residue. Fields, in order: J gene, V gene, CDR3 protein.

TRBJ1-5	TRBV6-5	CASRAGTGGKQPQHF
TRBJ2-7	TRBV20-1	CSARAPGEQYF
TRBJ2-2	TRBV30	CAQRGQSTGELFF
TRBJ1-1	TRBV27	CASRIRSGGNTEAFF
TRBJ1-1	TRBV5-6	CASSKTEGGAHEAFF
TRBJ1-2	TRBV19	CASNKDRANYGYTF
TRBJ2-2	TRBV6-5	CASRGGEWAGELFF
TRBJ2-2	TRBV5-4	CASSRTGKNTGELFF
TRBJ1-1	TRBV5-1	CASSLNGQGFTEAFF
TRBJ2-1	TRBV5-1	CASSSSTGQGNEQFF
TRBJ2-2	TRBV6-1	CASSALPSAGELFF
TRBJ1-1	TRBV5-1	CASSWGERNTEAFF
TRBJ2-3	TRBV12-5	CASGSPFLADTQYF
TRBJ1-6	TRBV6-6	CASSWTGTDYNSPLHF
TRBJ2-7	TRBV5-1	CASSLAAGPSPYEQYF
TRBJ2-7	TRBV30	CAWNRAIGITYEQYF
TRBJ1-4	TRBV5-4	CASSPWTDPNEKLFF
TRBJ1-3	TRBV27	CASRNLGGAEGTIYF
TRBJ1-4	TRBV25-1	CASSESPRRETNEKLFF
TRBJ2-4	TRBV15	CATSTERTSGGQENIQYF
TRBJ2-7	TRBV6-5	CASRSGGSTYEQYF
TRBJ2-7	TRBV27	CASRQDRDRYEQYF
TRBJ2-7	TRBV9	CASSVRGDAGGASEQYF
TRBJ1-6	TRBV6-6	CASSFLDEGGNSPLHF
TRBJ1-5	TRBV10-3	CAISESWQGGQPQHF
TRBJ1-1	TRBV6-5	CASSSPRSAEAFF
TRBJ2-4	TRBV5-1	CASSMEAGGTGVAKNIQYF
TRBJ1-2	TRBV27	CASSLSPGGGYGYTF
TRBJ2-1	TRBV7-2	CASSLDSSSYNEQFF
TRBJ1-6	TRBV2	CASSGMSSPLHF
TRBJ1-1	TRBV19	CASSSTGGRRNTEAFF
TRBJ2-3	TRBV7-2	CASSLRVLAGGSRDTQYF
TRBJ2-7	TRBV5-1	CASRHGLAGLNEQYF
TRBJ2-7	TRBV5-5	CASSGGTSGAPYEQYF
TRBJ2-2	TRBV28	CASLYVGLNTGELFF
TRBJ2-1	TRBV14	CASSLLLSSYNEQFF
TRBJ2-1	TRBV7-2	CASSPAGLAFGINEQFF
TRBJ2-1	TRBV7-6	CASRPLAGGHLNYNEQFF
TRBJ2-1	TRBV9	CASSTGSGGEGQFF
TRBJ2-5	TRBV15	CATTAGGQETQYF
TRBJ1-1	TRBV28	CASSSPRMNTEAFF
TRBJ2-1	TRBV10-2	CASSDPGTGLYNEQFF
TRBJ1-1	TRBV15	CATSTGTEAFF
TRBJ1-2	TRBV5-6	CASSFFEAVYGYTF
TRBJ2-7	TRBV7-6	CASSSLTYEQYF
TRBJ2-5	TRBV11-2	CASSRQGGETQYF
TRBJ1-2	TRBV29-1	CSVGGIRDEKGYTF
TRBJ2-7	TRBV7-8	CASSLAVGYEQYF
TRBJ1-4	TRBV7-9	CASSAQRSGDEKLFF
TRBJ2-5	TRBV10-3	CAIGTSGAMQETQYF
TRBJ2-5	TRBV5-1	CASSLTGGVETQYF
TRBJ2-7	TRBV4-1	CASSPTTYSYEQYF
TRBJ2-7	TRBV6-5	CASSYSAGDSYEQYF
TRBJ1-3	TRBV5-8	CASSASAGNTIYF
TRBJ2-2	TRBV5-4	CASSRGDSRNTGELFF